This is a list of T cell receptor beta chains from one sample in a study of OX40 agonist ivuxolimab in advanced cancers. Sequenced by immunoSEQ multiplex PCR; TCRdb stores in-frame clones only, minus some. The table shows around 53,000 clones, with 88% occurring only once. Sample: CD4+ or CD8+ T cells sorted from blood, taken in a trial of the OX40 agonist ivuxolimab. These receptors all come from an adult with an advanced solid tumor such as melanoma, head and neck, liver or kidney cancer. The CDR3 runs from the conserved cysteine through the conserved F or W. A D gene is named only where the DNA matches it firmly. Clone size is not always given. Where it is, it says once, few, many or a class for expanded clones.

clone_size: .; v_call: TRBV18; d_call: .; j_call: TRBJ2-1; cdr3_nt: TGTGCCAGCTCACCAAACCCCATCAATGAGCAGTTCTTC; cdr3_aa: CASSPNPINEQFF
clone_size: .; v_call: TRBV19; d_call: TRBD2; j_call: TRBJ2-3; cdr3_nt: TGTGCCAGTAGTAACCGACTAGCGAGCACAGATACGCAGTATTTT; cdr3_aa: CASSNRLASTDTQYF
clone_size: .; v_call: TRBV6-1; d_call: TRBD2; j_call: TRBJ2-7; cdr3_nt: TGTGCCAGCTCCCTAGCGGCCACCTACGAGCAGTACTTC; cdr3_aa: CASSLAATYEQYF
clone_size: .; v_call: TRBV5-1; d_call: TRBD2; j_call: TRBJ2-5; cdr3_nt: TGCGCCAGCAGCTCGGGACTGAGGACTAGCGGGAGGTATATGGGGGAGACCCAGTACTTC; cdr3_aa: CASSSGLRTSGRYMGETQYF
clone_size: .; v_call: TRBV11-2; d_call: TRBD1; j_call: TRBJ1-1; cdr3_nt: TGTGCCAGCAGCCGAGTTGTGGGACAGGGAACTGAAGCTTTCTTT; cdr3_aa: CASSRVVGQGTEAFF
clone_size: .; v_call: TRBV7-6; d_call: .; j_call: TRBJ2-7; cdr3_nt: TGTGCCAGCAGCTTAATTGGGGGCCCCTACGAGCAGTACTTC; cdr3_aa: CASSLIGGPYEQYF
clone_size: .; v_call: TRBV7-8; d_call: .; j_call: TRBJ2-3; cdr3_nt: TGTGCCAGCAGCTTAGGTGTCGGGAGTGGGCCCAGCACAGATACGCAGTATTTT; cdr3_aa: CASSLGVGSGPSTDTQYF
clone_size: .; v_call: TRBV5-1; d_call: .; j_call: TRBJ2-2; cdr3_nt: TGCGCCAGCGCCCCAAGGACATCGAACACCGGGGAGCTGTTTTTT; cdr3_aa: CASAPRTSNTGELFF
clone_size: .; v_call: TRBV28; d_call: .; j_call: TRBJ1-2; cdr3_nt: TGTGCCAGCAGCAAAACCGGGACAAGCTACTATGGCTACACCTTC; cdr3_aa: CASSKTGTSYYGYTF
clone_size: .; v_call: TRBV5-1; d_call: .; j_call: TRBJ2-7; cdr3_nt: TGCGCCAGCAGCTTGGGACTCCTCTCCGAGCAGTACTTC; cdr3_aa: CASSLGLLSEQYF
clone_size: .; v_call: TRBV6-4; d_call: .; j_call: TRBJ2-3; cdr3_nt: TGTGCCAGCAGTGACGAGAGCTCTAGCACAGATACGCAGTATTTT; cdr3_aa: CASSDESSSTDTQYF
clone_size: .; v_call: TRBV2; d_call: .; j_call: TRBJ2-7; cdr3_nt: TGTGCCAGCAGGGTCGACAGCTACGAGCAGTACTTC; cdr3_aa: CASRVDSYEQYF
clone_size: .; v_call: TRBV13; d_call: .; j_call: TRBJ2-5; cdr3_nt: TGTGCCAGCAGCACCGGTTTGGGTGAGACCCAGTACTTC; cdr3_aa: CASSTGLGETQYF
clone_size: .; v_call: TRBV5-4; d_call: .; j_call: TRBJ2-7; cdr3_nt: TGTGCCAGCGGCAATGGTCCTCCGGGGACCTACGAGCAGTACTTC; cdr3_aa: CASGNGPPGTYEQYF
clone_size: .; v_call: TRBV2; d_call: TRBD1; j_call: TRBJ2-7; cdr3_nt: TGTGCCAGCACCGCGGAGACAGGGGGCTTCTACGAGCAGTACTTC; cdr3_aa: CASTAETGGFYEQYF
clone_size: .; v_call: TRBV11-1; d_call: .; j_call: TRBJ2-1; cdr3_nt: TGTGCCAGCAGCTTAGCGGCGGTAAATGAGCAGTTCTTC; cdr3_aa: CASSLAAVNEQFF
clone_size: .; v_call: TRBV28; d_call: TRBD1; j_call: TRBJ2-7; cdr3_nt: TGTGCCAGCAGTTTGGCGGGACAGGGGTCCTACGAGCAGTACTTC; cdr3_aa: CASSLAGQGSYEQYF
clone_size: .; v_call: TRBV5-1; d_call: TRBD1; j_call: TRBJ2-2; cdr3_nt: TGCGCCAGCAGCTCTCAACCAGGGGGCGCAACCGGGGAGCTGTTTTTT; cdr3_aa: CASSSQPGGATGELFF
clone_size: .; v_call: TRBV2; d_call: TRBD1; j_call: TRBJ1-2; cdr3_nt: TGTGCCAGCAGCGGGACAGGGGATGGCTACACCTTC; cdr3_aa: CASSGTGDGYTF
clone_size: few; v_call: TRBV5-1; d_call: TRBD2; j_call: TRBJ2-1; cdr3_nt: TGCGCCAGCAGACCCGGGACTAGCAGTAATGAGCAGTTCTTC; cdr3_aa: CASRPGTSSNEQFF
clone_size: once; v_call: TRBV28; d_call: TRBD2; j_call: TRBJ2-7; cdr3_nt: TGTGCCAGCAGTTCGGGGGGGACCTACGAGCAGTACTTC; cdr3_aa: CASSSGGTYEQYF
clone_size: .; v_call: TRBV15; d_call: .; j_call: TRBJ2-5; cdr3_nt: TGTGCCACCAGCAGAGATTCAACAGGTGAAGAGACCCAGTACTTC; cdr3_aa: CATSRDSTGEETQYF
clone_size: .; v_call: TRBV7-8; d_call: TRBD2; j_call: TRBJ2-1; cdr3_nt: TGTGCCAGCAGCTTAGCGCAGGGAATGGGGCTAGCGGGAGGGCCGTCCTACAATGAGCAGTTCTTC; cdr3_aa: CASSLAQGMGLAGGPSYNEQFF
clone_size: .; v_call: TRBV2; d_call: TRBD1; j_call: TRBJ1-5; cdr3_nt: TGTGCCAGCAGTACAGGGGGCTGGGATATTCAGCCCCAGCATTTT; cdr3_aa: CASSTGGWDIQPQHF
clone_size: once; v_call: TRBV28; d_call: TRBD1; j_call: TRBJ2-7; cdr3_nt: TGTGCCAGCAGTTCTCAAGGCGGGACAGGGTCCTACGAGCAGTACTTC; cdr3_aa: CASSSQGGTGSYEQYF
clone_size: .; v_call: TRBV5-4; d_call: TRBD2; j_call: TRBJ2-2; cdr3_nt: TGTGCCAGCAGCTTATCTAGCGGGAGGAACACCGGGGAGCTGTTTTTT; cdr3_aa: CASSLSSGRNTGELFF
clone_size: .; v_call: TRBV5-4; d_call: TRBD1; j_call: TRBJ1-3; cdr3_nt: TGTGCCAGCAGCTCGCAGGGGGCCGGAAACACCATATATTTT; cdr3_aa: CASSSQGAGNTIYF
clone_size: once; v_call: TRBV30; d_call: .; j_call: TRBJ1-4; cdr3_nt: TGTGCCTGGAGTGGGGGACGAGGGTCTAATGAAAAACTGTTTTTT; cdr3_aa: CAWSGGRGSNEKLFF
clone_size: once; v_call: TRBV6-6; d_call: .; j_call: TRBJ1-1; cdr3_nt: TGTGCCAGCAGTTACTCGCGTCAGGGTAGGACTGAAGCTTTCTTT; cdr3_aa: CASSYSRQGRTEAFF
clone_size: .; v_call: TRBV30; d_call: .; j_call: TRBJ1-6; cdr3_nt: TGTGCCTGTGGAGGGGGATCACCCCTCCACTTT; cdr3_aa: CACGGGSPLHF
clone_size: .; v_call: TRBV7-9; d_call: .; j_call: TRBJ2-4; cdr3_nt: TGTGCCAGCAGCTTAGGAGAAGCCAAAAACATTCAGTACTTC; cdr3_aa: CASSLGEAKNIQYF
clone_size: .; v_call: TRBV10-1; d_call: .; j_call: TRBJ1-3; cdr3_nt: TGCGCCAGCAGTGAGTCGAAGGCCGGGCCCTCTGGAAACACCATATATTTT; cdr3_aa: CASSESKAGPSGNTIYF
clone_size: .; v_call: TRBV19; d_call: .; j_call: TRBJ1-1; cdr3_nt: TGTGCCAGTAGTATAACTAGAGACGCTGAAGCTTTCTTT; cdr3_aa: CASSITRDAEAFF
clone_size: .; v_call: TRBV28; d_call: .; j_call: TRBJ1-5; cdr3_nt: TGTGCCAGCAGTTTGGGGGGGCAAGGACAGCCCCAGCATTTT; cdr3_aa: CASSLGGQGQPQHF
clone_size: .; v_call: TRBV10-3; d_call: TRBD2; j_call: TRBJ2-3; cdr3_nt: TGTGCCATCACCTTTAGCGGGAGTTTTGATACGCAGTATTTT; cdr3_aa: CAITFSGSFDTQYF